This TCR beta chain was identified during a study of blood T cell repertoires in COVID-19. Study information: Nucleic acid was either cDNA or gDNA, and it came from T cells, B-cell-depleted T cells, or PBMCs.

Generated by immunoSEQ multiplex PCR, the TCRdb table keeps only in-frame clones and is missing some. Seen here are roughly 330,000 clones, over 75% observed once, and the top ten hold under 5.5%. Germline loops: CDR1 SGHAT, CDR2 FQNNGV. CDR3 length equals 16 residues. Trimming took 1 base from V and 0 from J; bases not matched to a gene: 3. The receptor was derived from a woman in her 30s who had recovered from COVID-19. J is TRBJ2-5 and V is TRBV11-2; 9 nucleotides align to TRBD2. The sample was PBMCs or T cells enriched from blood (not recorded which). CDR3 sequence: CASSLGRLADQETQYF. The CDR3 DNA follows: TGTGCCAGCAGCTTAGGCCGACTAGCGGACCAAGAGACCCAGTACTTC.